The 14 T cell receptor beta chains below come from one sample, sequenced in a study of blood T cell repertoires in COVID-19. Sequencing was performed with immunoSEQ multiplex PCR; in TCRdb, only in-frame clones are kept and a portion is missing. The sample lists 150,000 to 200,000 clones, roughly 84% occurring once. Sequencing was performed on PBMCs or T cells enriched from blood (not recorded which). Receptor source: a woman aged 30 to 39 who had been exposed to COVID-19.

The V gene is TRBV6-5, the J gene TRBJ2-2; D gene unclear. The germline CDR1 and CDR2 sequences are MNHEY and SVGAGI. Trimming cost V 6 bases and J 6 bases, with 5 bases left between them. The CDR3 covers 11 residues. Here the CDR3 DNA reads TGTGCCAGCAGCTCAGCCGGGGAGCTGTTTTTT. As protein: CASSSAGELFF.

V is TRBV6-5 and J is TRBJ2-3; unclear D gene. The CDR3 runs 11 residues. V lost 6 bases to trimming and J lost 6 bases, with 7 bases between them. Germline loops: CDR1 MNHEY, CDR2 SVGAGI. For the CDR3, the DNA is TGTGCCAGCAGAATCGGGGATACGCAGTATTTT. Translating gives CASRIGDTQYF.

CDR3 in DNA: TGCGCCAGCAGCTTGGATATAACCCGGGAAAAACTGTTTTTT. Translation gives CASSLDITREKLFF. The chain recombines TRBV5-1 with TRBJ1-4; D remains ambiguous. The CDR3 contains 14 residues. Per germline, CDR1 SGHRS and CDR2 YFSETQ. Between the trimmed V and J ends, which lost 0 bases and 8 bases, there was a span of 11 bases.

The V gene is TRBV7-9, the J gene TRBJ2-1, with TRBD1 matching over 8 bases. CDR3 length: 11 amino acids. Looked up from germline, CDR1 is SEHNR and CDR2 is FQNEAQ (reference sequence). V trimming: 11 bases; J trimming: 6 bases; junction bases outside the gene matches: 3. The CDR3 spells CAVTGGNEQFF. The CDR3 bases are TGTGCCGTAACAGGGGGCAATGAGCAGTTCTTC.

V gene TRBV28 combines with J gene TRBJ1-5; tentatively, D is TRBD1 (6 bases). Germline V CDR1 and CDR2: MDHEN, SYDVKM. The CDR3 spans 14 residues. Trimming took off 2 bases at V and 7 bases at J, with 12 bases between the two ends. The CDR3 DNA is TGTGCCAGCAGTTTAAACAGGGTATGGCAGCCCCAGCATTTT. Amino acid sequence: CASSLNRVWQPQHF.

Note on this clone: The missing conserved phenylalanine or tryptophan at the end of this CDR3 makes a read error likely. The limits of the CDR3 on the DNA are not certain, so only TCRdb's listed CDR3 is given. Additional DNA sequences in this sample encode the identical CDR3. The gene calls are TRBV18 and TRBJ1-2; TRBD1 is the table's D call and was not checked against the DNA. The CDR3 sequence runs 11 residues, both termini included. CDR1 and CDR2 (germline): KGHSH, LQKENI. This chain's CDR3 is CASSPGTAQGL.

The J gene is TRBJ1-5, the V gene TRBV10-2, with a possible D match to TRBD1 (6 bases). V shed 3 bases and J shed 6 bases, with 12 bases lying between them. CDR1 and CDR2 from the germline V gene are WSHSY and SAAADI. The CDR3 is 14 amino acids. CDR3 bases: TGCGCCAGCAGTGAAACAGGGTTCGGTCAGCCCCAGCATTTT. Protein product: CASSETGFGQPQHF.

V and J are TRBV5-6 and TRBJ2-1; D not certain. The V end was cut by 0 bases, the J end by 5 bases, with 9 bases between. CDR1 is SGHDT and CDR2 is YYEEEE in the germline V gene. The CDR3 sequence is 14 residues long. CDR3 sequence: CASSLVQANNEQFF. CDR3 nucleotide sequence: TGTGCCAGCAGCTTGGTCCAGGCCAACAATGAGCAGTTCTTC.

The chain couples TRBV21-1 to TRBJ1-4; the table's TRBD1 call for D was not verified on the DNA. TRBV21-1 is a pseudogene segment. CDR3 length: 15 amino acids. Here the CDR3 DNA reads TGTGCCAGCCAGAGGCAGGGGGAGTCAGATGAAAAACTGTTTTTT. Translation: CASQRQGESDEKLFF.

The gene calls are TRBV7-2 and TRBJ1-2; D is ambiguous. Germline values: CDR1 SGHTA, CDR2 FQGNSA. CDR3 length: 13 amino acids. V was clipped by 1 base and J by 4 bases, with 7 bases between them. The chain's CDR3 is CASSLGSSYGYTF. CDR3 in DNA: TGTGCCAGCAGCTTAGGGTCCAGCTATGGCTACACCTTC. The whole variable domain, filled in from reference TRBV7-2 and TRBJ1-2, reads GAGVSQSPSNKVTEKGKDVELRCDPISGHTALYWYRQSLGQGLEFLIYFQGNSAPDKSGLPSDRFSAERTGGSVSTLTIQRTQQEDSAVYLCASSLGSSYGYTFGSGTRLTVV.

V gene TRBV18 combines with J gene TRBJ2-7, with D perhaps matching TRBD1 (6 bases). Per germline, CDR1 KGHSH and CDR2 LQKENI. The CDR3 totals 14 residues. With 5 bases removed from V and 0 bases from J, the gap between germline ends came to 11 bases. CDR3 residues: CASSSRQDSYEQYF. The CDR3 bases are TGTGCCAGCTCATCTCGACAGGACTCCTACGAGCAGTACTTC.

The count of this clone is one. V is TRBV6-4 and J is TRBJ2-6; 9 nucleotides align to TRBD1. CDR1 is MRHNA, CDR2 SNTAGT, per germline. The CDR3 spans 17 residues. Trimming removed 2 bases from V and 1 base from J; junction bases left unmatched: 3. In DNA, the CDR3 is TGTGCCAGCAGTGACCCCGGACAGGGGTCTGGGGCCAACGTCCTGACTTTC. Translated, it gives CASSDPGQGSGANVLTF.

The chain joins TRBV5-1 to TRBJ1-4, with 8 bases lining up with TRBD1. The CDR3 extends over 14 amino acids. Germline CDR1 is SGHRS and CDR2 is YFSETQ. Trimming took 4 bases from V and 4 from J; bases not matched to a gene: 3. The CDR3 nucleotides read TGCGCCAGCAGCCCGGGACAGGATAATGAAAAACTGTTTTTT. As protein: CASSPGQDNEKLFF.

This chain links TRBV7-2 with TRBJ1-1; D may be TRBD1 (6 bases). The germline V gene has CDR1 SGHTA and CDR2 FQGNSA. V was shortened by 3 bases and J by 7 bases, with 12 bases between the two germline ends. The CDR3 consists of 13 residues. CDR3 protein: CASSFSGGDEAFF. The CDR3 nucleotides read TGTGCCAGCAGCTTTAGCGGGGGCGATGAAGCTTTCTTT.